This T cell receptor beta chain was sequenced in a study of early T cells in non-severe SARS-CoV-2 infection (dated by TCRdb to 2020 to 2023). Concerning the study at large: Bulk RNA from unsorted whole blood was used for TCR sequencing, so alpha and beta chains could not be paired. Broad study findings and their caveats: VDJdb matching was skewed toward anti-spike CD8 responses and likely underestimated virus-specific expansions, missing private and CD4 specificities.

The library was made by 5' RACE. TCRdb shows the sequencer as NextSeq 500. Unique molecular identifiers were attached to individual cDNA molecules in the TCR library protocol so that sequencing error and PCR bias could be corrected. TCR alpha and beta chains were both sequenced, and the abundances of alpha and beta sequences in each sample were closely correlated with each other. The published analysis was carried out like this. Decombinator V4 was used to perform V gene, J gene and CDR3 annotation of TCR sequences. Expanded TCRs were defined as changing significantly between any two time points under a Poisson model with p below 0.0001. TCR abundances were normalised to the total number of TCRs sequenced per sample and were expressed as counts per million. MAIT TCRs were defined by TRAV1-2 paired with TRAJ12, TRAJ20 or TRAJ33, and iNKT TCRs by TRAV10 paired with TRAJ18. VDJdb, accessed on 1 November 2021, was searched for TCRs annotated for CMV, EBV and SARS-CoV-2, and TCRs annotated for more than one antigen were excluded. TCRdb trimmed public reads at Q25 via fastp, called clones via MiXCR and kept in-frame beta chains. Rows are combined by CDR3 protein, so each entry shows the most common genes and DNA. TCRdb's processing, not the study's, gives the V and J calls here. Present in this sample are about 83,000 distinct CDR3 sequences, more than 9% of which were seen just once. About 8.2% of the sample lies in the top ten.

Its CDR3 holds 16 amino acids, cysteine through phenylalanine. Just CDR3 DNA is preserved here, 48 bases in frame from base 1. V sheds 6 bases and J sheds 2 bases, leaving 20 bases between their ends. The germline V gene yields MNHEY for CDR1 and SVGAGI for CDR2. Points on this clonotype: There is no known antigen for this receptor. Qualities for individual bases were not recorded, and no much larger clone is one base off.

Set within a cohort of healthcare workers in London, UK, this nested case-control study involved weekly PCR testing of nasopharyngeal swabs along with blood sampling. Healthcare workers were enrolled in the week of the UK lockdown, from 23 to 31 March 2020, and were followed every week for up to roughly 16 weeks. This specimen consisted of whole blood, obtained at baseline. The V and J segments used are TRBV6-5 and TRBJ2-7; the D match is possibly TRBD1 or TRBD2, with 5 bases aligned in each. The TCR sequence derives from an adult who was a healthcare worker with PCR-confirmed SARS-CoV-2 infection or an uninfected control (not recorded which). The CDR3 in this case is CASSPVRVGDPYEQYF. The sequence in DNA is TGTGCCAGCAGCCCCGTCCGGGTAGGGGACCCCTACGAGCAGTACTTC.